This TCR beta chain emerged from a study of T-cell memory formation after mild COVID-19 (dated by TCRdb to about 2021). General notes on the study: TCR sequence clusters from the two donors were found to be largely donor specific. In a couple of donors, T-cell clones that expanded and contracted after mild COVID-19 were tracked by sequencing TCRalpha and TCRbeta repertoires over time. The cohort comprised two young, previously healthy adult volunteers, one female and one male. Results and caveats for the whole study, not just this receptor: Contracting CD4+ clones appeared mostly in the CM and EM memory subsets, whereas CD8+ clones were enriched in EMRA. The second-wave clones that peaked on day 37 were not confirmed to be SARS-CoV-2 specific. The study covered only a couple of mild cases, and larger cohorts including severe cases with pre-infection samples were considered necessary. Some responding clones were detected in pre-infection memory, suggesting pre-existing cross-reactive memory T cells joined the SARS-CoV-2 response. Clones contracting from day 15 to 85 had balanced CD4/CD8 phenotypes, while a second wave expanding from day 15 to 37 was biased towards CD4+.

The sample holds a few counts of this clonotype. Its antigen is not yet known. No much larger clone is present one base from it, and per-base qualities are unavailable. Ficoll-Paque density gradient centrifugation was used to isolate PBMCs. Sequencing was carried out with an Illumina NovaSeq 6000. TCRalpha and TCRbeta cDNA libraries were constructed by 5'RACE with constant-segment primers, with sample barcodes and unique molecular identifiers being introduced. RNA was extracted from every sample with Trizol reagent. Amplification of the libraries took two PCR steps, and the second step added a second sample barcode plus Illumina TruSeq adapters. The libraries were sequenced on an Illumina NovaSeq using 2 x 150 bp paired-end reads. Processing in the source paper ran as follows. With migec v1.2.7, reads were demultiplexed and then collapsed into UMI-guided consensus sequences. With mixcr v2.1.11, UMI consensuses were aligned to TRA and TRB V and J templates and assembled into clonotypes. Clonotypes were classified as expanded or contracted when called significant by both edgeR and NoisET, with noise models trained on biological replicates. edgeR calls used a false discovery rate-adjusted p below 0.01 and a log2 fold-change threshold of 1. PCA with hierarchical clustering of max-normalized trajectories of the 1000 most abundant clonotypes was used as exploratory dynamics analysis. Each responding clone was given a CD4 or CD8 phenotype based on the CD4+ and CD8+ repertoires, which had been sequenced separately. TCRdb ran its own pipeline on the public reads, namely fastp trimming at Q25 and MiXCR clone calling, and kept in-frame beta chains. Identical CDR3 protein sequences are pooled into one entry, listed with their most common genes and DNA. These V and J calls are TCRdb output, not the study's own analysis. The sample data list 55,000 to 65,000 distinct CDR3 sequences, and 8% to 10% of these were observed just once. Roughly 1.2% of the sample rests with the top ten.

V ends up 7 bases short and J 5 bases short, with an unmatched junction base count of 9. The CDR3, from cysteine to phenylalanine, totals 15 residues. Just CDR3 DNA is preserved here, 45 bases in frame from base 1. Reading the germline V gene (reference sequence) gives CDR1 LNHDA and CDR2 SQIVND. The rearrangement joined TRBV19 to TRBJ2-3, with 10 bases matching TRBD2. The specimen sequenced was PBMCs or a T cell subset sorted from them (not recorded which). The source is a man in his late teens or twenties who had mild COVID-19 (a few samples of this study predate the infection). The sample titles of this study are shuffled in the database, so cell type and time point are left out; the donor was told from shared clones. The CDR3 corresponds to CASTPRERGGDTQYF. DNA sequence: TGTGCCAGTACCCCCCGGGAGCGGGGGGGAGATACGCAGTATTTT.